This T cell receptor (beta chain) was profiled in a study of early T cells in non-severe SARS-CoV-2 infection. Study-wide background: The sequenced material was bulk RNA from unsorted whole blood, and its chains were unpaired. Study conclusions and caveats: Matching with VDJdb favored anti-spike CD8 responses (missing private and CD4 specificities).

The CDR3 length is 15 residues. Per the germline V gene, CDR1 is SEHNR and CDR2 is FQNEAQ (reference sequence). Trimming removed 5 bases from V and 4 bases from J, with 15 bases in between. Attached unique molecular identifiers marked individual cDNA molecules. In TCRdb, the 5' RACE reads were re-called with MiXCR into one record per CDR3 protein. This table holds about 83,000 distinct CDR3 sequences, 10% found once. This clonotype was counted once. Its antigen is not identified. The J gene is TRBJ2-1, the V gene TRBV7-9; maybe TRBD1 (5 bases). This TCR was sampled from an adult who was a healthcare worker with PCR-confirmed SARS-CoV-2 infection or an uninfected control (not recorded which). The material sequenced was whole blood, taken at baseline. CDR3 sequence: CASSTAGIGYNEQFF. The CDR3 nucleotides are TGTGCCAGCAGCACGGCAGGGATAGGTTACAATGAGCAGTTCTTC.